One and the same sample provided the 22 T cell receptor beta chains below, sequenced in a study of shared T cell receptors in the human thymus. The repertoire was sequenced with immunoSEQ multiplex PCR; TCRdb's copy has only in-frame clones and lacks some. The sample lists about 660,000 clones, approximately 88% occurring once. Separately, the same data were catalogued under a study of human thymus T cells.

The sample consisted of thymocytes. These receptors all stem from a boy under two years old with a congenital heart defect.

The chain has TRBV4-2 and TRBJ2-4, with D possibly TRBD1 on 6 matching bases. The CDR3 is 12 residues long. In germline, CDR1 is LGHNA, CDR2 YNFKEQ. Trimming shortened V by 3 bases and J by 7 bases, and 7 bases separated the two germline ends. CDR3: CASSHGGNIQYF. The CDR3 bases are TGTGCCAGCAGCCATGGGGGCAACATTCAGTACTTC.

In DNA, the CDR3 is TGTGCCAGCAGCCAGACAATGGGTCGCAGGAATGAGCAGTTCTTC. Its protein product is CASSQTMGRRNEQFF. The chain links TRBV14 to TRBJ2-1; D gene ambiguous. Germline V gene lookup returns CDR1 SGHDN and CDR2 FVKESK. The CDR3 has 15 amino acids. V lost 3 bases and J 7 bases, leaving 16 bases between the germline ends.

CDR3 sequence reads: CASSYTGGGTEAFF. The CDR3 coding sequence is TGTGCCAGCAGTTACACAGGGGGCGGCACTGAAGCTTTCTTT. This chain connects TRBV5-6 to TRBJ1-1; 9 nucleotides align to TRBD1. J lost 4 bases, V lost 5 bases, and 6 bases had no gene match. The CDR3 has 14 residues. CDR1 is SGHDT and CDR2 is YYEEEE in the germline V gene.

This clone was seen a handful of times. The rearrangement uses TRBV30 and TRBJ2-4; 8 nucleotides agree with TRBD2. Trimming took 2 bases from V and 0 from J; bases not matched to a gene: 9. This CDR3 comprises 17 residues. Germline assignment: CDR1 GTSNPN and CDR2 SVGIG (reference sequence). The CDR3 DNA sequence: TGTGCCTGGAGTCCGGTAGCGGGGAGGCAAGCCAAAAACATTCAGTACTTC. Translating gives CAWSPVAGRQAKNIQYF. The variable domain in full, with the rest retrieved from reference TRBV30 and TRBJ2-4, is SQTIHQWPATLVQPVGSPLSLECTVEGTSNPNLYWYRQAAGRGLQLLFYSVGIGQISSEVPQNLSASRPQDRQFILSSKKLLLSDSGFYLCAWSPVAGRQAKNIQYFGAGTRLSVL.

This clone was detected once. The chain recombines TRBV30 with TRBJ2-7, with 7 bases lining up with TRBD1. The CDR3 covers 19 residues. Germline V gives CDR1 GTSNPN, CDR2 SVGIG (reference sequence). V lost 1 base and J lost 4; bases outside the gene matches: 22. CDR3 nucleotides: TGTGCCTGGAGTGCGCGTTGGGAGACAGGGCCTCCGCTCCATTACGAGCAGTACTTC. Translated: CAWSARWETGPPLHYEQYF.

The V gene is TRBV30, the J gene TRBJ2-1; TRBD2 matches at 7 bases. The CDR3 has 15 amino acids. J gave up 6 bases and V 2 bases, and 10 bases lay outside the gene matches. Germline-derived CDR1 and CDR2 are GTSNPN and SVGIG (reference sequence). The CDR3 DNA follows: TGTGCCTGGAGTTATGGGAGCGGGATTTTCAATGAGCAGTTCTTC. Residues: CAWSYGSGIFNEQFF.

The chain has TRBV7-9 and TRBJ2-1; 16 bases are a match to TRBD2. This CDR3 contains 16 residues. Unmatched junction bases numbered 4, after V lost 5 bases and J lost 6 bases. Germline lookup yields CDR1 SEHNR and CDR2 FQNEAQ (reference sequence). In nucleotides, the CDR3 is TGTGCCAGCAGCCCCGGGACTAGCGGGAGGGCCAATGAGCAGTTCTTC. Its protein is CASSPGTSGRANEQFF.

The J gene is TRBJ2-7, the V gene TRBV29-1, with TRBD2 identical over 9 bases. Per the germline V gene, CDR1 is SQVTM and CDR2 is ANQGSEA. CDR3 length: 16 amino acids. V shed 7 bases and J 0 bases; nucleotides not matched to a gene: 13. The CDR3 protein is CSGLYTGLAGSYEQYF. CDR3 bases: TGCAGCGGACTATATACGGGACTAGCAGGCTCCTACGAGCAGTACTTC.

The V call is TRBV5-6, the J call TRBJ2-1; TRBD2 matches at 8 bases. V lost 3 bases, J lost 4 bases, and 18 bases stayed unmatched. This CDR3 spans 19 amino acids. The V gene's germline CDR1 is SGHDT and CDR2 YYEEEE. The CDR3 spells CASSSPGLEYPYPYNEQFF. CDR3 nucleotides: TGTGCCAGCAGCTCCCCGGGACTAGAATATCCATACCCATACAATGAGCAGTTCTTC.

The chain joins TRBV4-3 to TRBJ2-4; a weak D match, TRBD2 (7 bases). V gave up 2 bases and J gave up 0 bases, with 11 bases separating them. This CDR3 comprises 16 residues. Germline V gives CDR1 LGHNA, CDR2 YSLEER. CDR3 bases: TGCGCCAGCAGCCAACGGGGGGCGGGAGCCAAAAACATTCAGTACTTC. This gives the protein CASSQRGAGAKNIQYF.

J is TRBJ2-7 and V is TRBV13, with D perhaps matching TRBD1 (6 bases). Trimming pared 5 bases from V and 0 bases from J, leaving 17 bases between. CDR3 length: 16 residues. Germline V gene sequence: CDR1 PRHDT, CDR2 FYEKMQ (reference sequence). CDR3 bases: TGTGCCAGCAGCCCCCGGACAGTCGCAACCTCCTACGAGCAGTACTTC. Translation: CASSPRTVATSYEQYF. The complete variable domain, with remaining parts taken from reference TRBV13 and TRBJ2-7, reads AAGVIQSPRHLIKEKRETATLKCYPIPRHDTVYWYQQGPGQDPQFLISFYEKMQSDKGSIPDRFSAQQFSDYHSELNMSSLELGDSALYFCASSPRTVATSYEQYFGPGTRLTVT.

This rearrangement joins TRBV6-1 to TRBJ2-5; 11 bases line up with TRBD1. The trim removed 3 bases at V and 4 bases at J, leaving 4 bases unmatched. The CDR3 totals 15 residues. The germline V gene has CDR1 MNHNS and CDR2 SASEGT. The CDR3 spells CASSEWDRGIETQYF. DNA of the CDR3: TGTGCCAGCAGTGAGTGGGACAGGGGGATAGAGACCCAGTACTTC.

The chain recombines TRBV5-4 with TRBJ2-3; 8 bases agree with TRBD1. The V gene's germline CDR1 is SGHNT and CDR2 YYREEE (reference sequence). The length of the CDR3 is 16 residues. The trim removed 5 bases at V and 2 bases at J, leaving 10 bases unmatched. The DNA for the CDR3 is TGTGCCAGCAGGGAAGGACAGGGCGGGACCACAGATACGCAGTATTTT. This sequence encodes CASREGQGGTTDTQYF.

Here the CDR3 DNA reads TGTGCCAGCAGTGCCCCGGGGAGCGCCTTTTACGAGCAGTACTTC. As protein: CASSAPGSAFYEQYF. The J gene is TRBJ2-7, the V gene TRBV6-1; possible D gene TRBD2, 5 bases. V lost 4 bases to trimming and J lost 4 bases, with 17 bases between them. CDR1 MNHNS and CDR2 SASEGT come from the germline V gene. The CDR3 spans 15 residues.

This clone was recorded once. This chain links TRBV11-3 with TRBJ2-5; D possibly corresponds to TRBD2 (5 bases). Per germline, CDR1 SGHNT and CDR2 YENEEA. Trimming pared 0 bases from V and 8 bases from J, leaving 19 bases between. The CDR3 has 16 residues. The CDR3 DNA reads TGTGCCAGCAGCTTAGATCAACGGGTGGGTGAGGGAACCCAGTACTTC. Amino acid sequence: CASSLDQRVGEGTQYF.

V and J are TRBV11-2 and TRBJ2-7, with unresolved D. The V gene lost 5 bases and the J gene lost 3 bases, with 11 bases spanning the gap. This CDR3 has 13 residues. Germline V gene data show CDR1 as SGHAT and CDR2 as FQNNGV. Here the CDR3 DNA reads TGTGCCAGCAGCCAGGCAGGCCACTACGAGCAGTACTTC. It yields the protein CASSQAGHYEQYF.

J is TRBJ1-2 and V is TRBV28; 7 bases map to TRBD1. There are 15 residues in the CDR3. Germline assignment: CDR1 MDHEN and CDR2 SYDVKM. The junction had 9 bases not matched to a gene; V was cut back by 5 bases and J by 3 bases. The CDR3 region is CASSTPQGQDYGYTF. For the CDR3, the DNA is TGTGCCAGCAGTACCCCTCAAGGACAGGACTATGGCTACACCTTC.

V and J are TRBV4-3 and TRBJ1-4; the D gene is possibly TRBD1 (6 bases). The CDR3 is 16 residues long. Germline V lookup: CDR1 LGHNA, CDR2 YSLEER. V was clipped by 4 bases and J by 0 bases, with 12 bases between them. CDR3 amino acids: CASSPHRVATNEKLFF. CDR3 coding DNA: TGCGCCAGCAGCCCCCACAGGGTCGCAACTAATGAAAAACTGTTTTTT.

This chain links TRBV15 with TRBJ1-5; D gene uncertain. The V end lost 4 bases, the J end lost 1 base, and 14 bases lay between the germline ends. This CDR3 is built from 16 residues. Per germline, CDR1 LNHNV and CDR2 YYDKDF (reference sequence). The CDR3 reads CATSTRGEGSNQPQHF. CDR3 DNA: TGTGCCACCAGCACGAGAGGAGAGGGCAGCAATCAGCCCCAGCATTTT.

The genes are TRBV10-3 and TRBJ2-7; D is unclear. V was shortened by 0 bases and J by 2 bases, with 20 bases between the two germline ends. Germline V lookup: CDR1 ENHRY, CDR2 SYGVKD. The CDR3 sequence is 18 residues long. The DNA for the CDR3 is TGTGCCATCAGTGAGTCGGGCATTGTCCTGCGCCCTACCTACGAGCAGTACTTC. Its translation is CAISESGIVLRPTYEQYF.

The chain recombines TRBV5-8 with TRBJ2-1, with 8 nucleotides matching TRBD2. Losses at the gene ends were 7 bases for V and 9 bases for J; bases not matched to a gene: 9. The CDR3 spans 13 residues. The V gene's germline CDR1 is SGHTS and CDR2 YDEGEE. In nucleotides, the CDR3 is TGTGCCAGCGGGCGGGGGGCGAGTAGTGAGCAGTTCTTC. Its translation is CASGRGASSEQFF. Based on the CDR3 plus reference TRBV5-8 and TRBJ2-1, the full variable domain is EAGVTQSPTHLIKTRGQQATLRCSPISGHTSVYWYQQALGLGLQFLLWYDEGEERNRGNFPPRFSGRQFPNYSSELNVNALELEDSALYLCASGRGASSEQFFGPGTRLTVL.

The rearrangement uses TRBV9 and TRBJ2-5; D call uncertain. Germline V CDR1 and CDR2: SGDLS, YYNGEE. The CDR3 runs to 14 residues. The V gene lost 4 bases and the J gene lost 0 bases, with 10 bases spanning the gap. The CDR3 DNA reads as TGTGCCAGCAGCCCACGGAGTCACCAAGAGACCCAGTACTTC. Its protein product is CASSPRSHQETQYF.